The 11 T cell receptor beta chains below all came from one sample that was sequenced in a study of blood T cell repertoires in COVID-19. The repertoire was sequenced with immunoSEQ multiplex PCR; TCRdb's copy has only in-frame clones and lacks some. This table holds about 270,000 clones, approximately 90% found once. Specimen: PBMCs or T cells enriched from blood (not recorded which). The source of these receptors is a woman between 18 and 29 years old who had recovered from COVID-19.

CDR3 in DNA: TGTGCCAGCAGCTGGACAGGGTTCCCCTATGGCTACACCTTC. Translated: CASSWTGFPYGYTF. V usage is TRBV7-9 and J usage is TRBJ1-2; TRBD1 aligns across 8 bases. In germline, CDR1 is SEHNR, CDR2 FQNEAQ (reference sequence). CDR3 length: 14 residues. J gave up 4 bases and V 4 bases, and 5 bases lay outside the gene matches.

The V gene is TRBV19, the J gene TRBJ2-5; TRBD1 agrees at 8 bases. V trimming: 3 bases; J trimming: 2 bases; junction bases outside the gene matches: 8. The CDR3 extends over 16 amino acids. CDR1 is LNHDA, CDR2 SQIVND, per germline (reference sequence). The CDR3 protein is CASSMDRDNQQETQYF. In DNA, the CDR3 is TGTGCCAGTAGTATGGACAGGGATAACCAACAAGAGACCCAGTACTTC.

The chain couples TRBV2 to TRBJ1-4, with 8 bases aligning to TRBD1. Germline loops: CDR1 SNHLY, CDR2 FYNNEI. V shed 6 bases, J shed 4 bases, and the junction held 1 base outside the gene matches. The CDR3 sequence is 13 residues long. The chain's CDR3 is CASSDRGNEKLFF. The CDR3, as DNA: TGTGCCAGCAGCGACAGGGGTAATGAAAAACTGTTTTTT.

The gene calls are TRBV19 and TRBJ1-1; no clear D. The CDR3 runs 12 residues. V shed 5 bases and J shed 8 bases, with 12 bases lying between them. Germline V gene lookup returns CDR1 LNHDA and CDR2 SQIVND (reference sequence). The CDR3 DNA sequence: TGTGCCAGTAGTGAGTTCATCGGGGAAGCTTTCTTT. Translation: CASSEFIGEAFF.

This clone showed up just a few times. The chain employs TRBV7-8 and TRBJ1-2, with D unclear. The CDR3 covers 14 residues. Germline V gene data show CDR1 as SGHVS and CDR2 as FQNEAQ. V gave up 4 bases and J gave up 5 bases, with 14 bases separating them. The CDR3, as DNA: TGTGCCAGCAGCTCAAGAACCCCAGTTTATGGCTACACCTTC. Amino acid sequence: CASSSRTPVYGYTF.

This clone was seen once. Within the sample, other DNA sequences also encode this same CDR3. The CDR3 DNA is TGTGCCAGCAGTGAAAGCGCCTACGAGCAGTACTTC. It specifies CASSESAYEQYF. The J gene is TRBJ2-7, the V gene TRBV6-1; D remains ambiguous. CDR1 is MNHNS, CDR2 SASEGT, per germline. The V gene lost 2 bases and the J gene lost 2 bases, with 4 bases spanning the gap. The CDR3 totals 12 residues.

The chain carries TRBV30 and TRBJ2-3; the match to TRBD2 covers 7 bases. The CDR3 sequence is 16 residues long. In germline, CDR1 is GTSNPN, CDR2 SVGIG (reference sequence). V lost 1 base, J lost 0 bases, and 7 bases stayed unmatched. As DNA, the CDR3 is TGTGCCTGGAGTGCCCGATGGCGGGGGAGCACAGATACGCAGTATTTT. Amino acids: CAWSARWRGSTDTQYF. Full variable domain (outside the CDR3, taken from reference TRBV30 and TRBJ2-3): SQTIHQWPATLVQPVGSPLSLECTVEGTSNPNLYWYRQAAGRGLQLLFYSVGIGQISSEVPQNLSASRPQDRQFILSSKKLLLSDSGFYLCAWSARWRGSTDTQYFGPGTRLTVL.

This chain uses TRBV20-1 with TRBJ1-2; D call uncertain. Looked up from germline, CDR1 is DFQATT and CDR2 is SNEGSKA (reference sequence). This CDR3 region has 11 residues. Trimming pared 6 bases from V and 4 bases from J, leaving 9 bases between. The CDR3 DNA reads as TGCAGTGCCCAGGATACCTATGGCTACACCTTC. Protein: CSAQDTYGYTF.

J is TRBJ2-1 and V is TRBV7-8; perhaps TRBD1 as D (6 bases). CDR1 is SGHVS, CDR2 FQNEAQ, per germline. The CDR3 length is 15 residues. V was cut by 2 bases and J by 5 bases, with 13 bases left in between. This chain's CDR3 is CASSLIWGRNNEQFF. The CDR3 nucleotides read TGTGCCAGCAGCTTAATCTGGGGGCGCAACAATGAGCAGTTCTTC.

The chain employs TRBV2 and TRBJ1-6; TRBD1 agrees at 7 bases. With 3 bases clipped from V and 5 bases from J, the junction kept 7 bases outside the gene matches. CDR1 is SNHLY and CDR2 is FYNNEI in the germline V gene. This CDR3 is built from 16 residues. The CDR3 coding sequence is TGTGCCAGCAGTGATAGAAGGACAGGAAATAATTCACCCCTCCACTTT. This codes for CASSDRRTGNNSPLHF.

This clone appeared once. The genes are TRBV7-9 and TRBJ1-2; D call uncertain. CDR3 length: 14 amino acids. Germline assignment: CDR1 SEHNR and CDR2 FQNEAQ (reference sequence). Trimming cost V 1 base and J 6 bases, with 12 bases left between them. The CDR3 reads CASSLGWQTDGYTF. The CDR3 DNA reads TGTGCCAGCAGCTTAGGATGGCAGACTGATGGCTACACCTTC. Together with reference TRBV7-9 and TRBJ1-2, the CDR3 gives the full variable domain: DTGVSQNPRHKITKRGQNVTFRCDPISEHNRLYWYRQTLGQGPEFLTYFQNEAQLEKSRLLSDRFSAERPKGSFSTLEIQRTEQGDSAMYLCASSLGWQTDGYTFGSGTRLTVV.